This T cell receptor beta chain was profiled in a study of HIV-infected patients and healthy controls. This clonotype has only a few counts. Antiretroviral therapy had run roughly three months, about 14 weeks, before follow-up blood collection. No cell fractionation was done, so the repertoire covers all unsorted peripheral blood T cells. V was shortened by 3 bases and J by 0 bases, with 6 bases between the two germline ends. The germline gives CDR1 SGHRS, CDR2 YFSETQ. This CDR3 comprises 13 residues. cDNA was made from 500 ng RNA using alpha and beta constant primers. Using multiplexing indices, alpha and beta chain libraries were generated apart by chain-specific third strand synthesis. TCRdb re-called the 5' RACE reads through MiXCR, storing one row per CDR3 protein. Among around 4,200 distinct CDR3 sequences listed, under 35% were seen once.

The rearrangement links TRBV5-1 to TRBJ1-1; D unresolved. The source was blood, collected during antiretroviral therapy. This TCR derives from an adult with HIV infection. CDR3 protein: CASSSGMNTEAFF. The CDR3 DNA follows: TGCGCCAGCAGCTCCGGAATGAACACTGAAGCTTTCTTT.